This T cell receptor beta chain was identified during a study of T cells in women clearing cervical HPV infection. Clones were read by immunoSEQ multiplex PCR, and TCRdb kept only the in-frame ones, dropping some. The sample table includes about 26,000 clones. The V segment lost 5 bases and the J segment 4 bases; nucleotides outside the gene matches: 7. The CDR3 consists of 14 residues. Germline lookup yields CDR1 LNHDA and CDR2 SQIVND (reference sequence). On this clone itself: The CDR3 goes on 3 residues after the read ends, and that part is filled in from the germline J gene.

Source material: blood buffy coat. V and J are TRBV19 and TRBJ1-1; 7 positions agree with TRBD1. This TCR was sampled from a woman between 18 and 70 years old with a cervical HPV16 infection that either progressed to CIN3+ or cleared (not recorded which). CDR3 in amino acids: CASSLGQLSTEAFF. The sequenced part of the CDR3 DNA is TGTGCCAGTAGTTTGGGACAGCTGAGCACTGAA.